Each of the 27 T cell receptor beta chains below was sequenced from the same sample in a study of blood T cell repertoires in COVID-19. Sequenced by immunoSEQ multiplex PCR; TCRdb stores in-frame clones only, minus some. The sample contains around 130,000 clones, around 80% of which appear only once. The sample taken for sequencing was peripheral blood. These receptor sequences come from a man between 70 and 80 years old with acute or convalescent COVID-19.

Written as DNA, the CDR3 is TGCGCCAGCAGTGAGGATCTAGCGGGGGGCCGAAGCTCCTACAATGAGCAGTTCTTC. Translated, it gives CASSEDLAGGRSSYNEQFF. The chain couples TRBV10-2 to TRBJ2-1, with 11 nucleotides matching TRBD2. Germline CDR1 and CDR2: WSHSY and SAAADI. The length of the CDR3 is 19 residues. Losses at the gene ends were 2 bases for V and 0 bases for J; bases not matched to a gene: 9.

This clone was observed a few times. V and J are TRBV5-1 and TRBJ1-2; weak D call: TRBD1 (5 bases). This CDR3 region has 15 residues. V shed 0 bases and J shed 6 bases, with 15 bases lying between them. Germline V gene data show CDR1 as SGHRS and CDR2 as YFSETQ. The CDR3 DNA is TGCGCCAGCAGCTTGGGGTCAGGGCCGGGGGATGGCTACACCTTC. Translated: CASSLGSGPGDGYTF.

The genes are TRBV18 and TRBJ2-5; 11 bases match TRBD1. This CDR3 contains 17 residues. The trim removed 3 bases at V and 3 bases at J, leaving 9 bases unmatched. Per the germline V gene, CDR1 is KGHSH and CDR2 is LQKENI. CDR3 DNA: TGTGCCAGCTCACCTATCTTTCCGGGACAGGGGGAAGAGACCCAGTACTTC. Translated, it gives CASSPIFPGQGEETQYF. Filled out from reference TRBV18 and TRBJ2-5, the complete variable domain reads NAGVMQNPRHLVRRRGQEARLRCSPMKGHSHVYWYRQLPEEGLKFMVYLQKENIIDESGMPKERFSAEFPKEGPSILRIQQVVRGDSAAYFCASSPIFPGQGEETQYFGPGTRLLVL.

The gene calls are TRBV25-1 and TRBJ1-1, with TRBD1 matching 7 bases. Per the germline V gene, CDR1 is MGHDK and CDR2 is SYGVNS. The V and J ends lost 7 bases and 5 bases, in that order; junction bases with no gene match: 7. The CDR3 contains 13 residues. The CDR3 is CASKTGAGTEAFF. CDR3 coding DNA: TGTGCCAGCAAAACAGGGGCGGGAACTGAAGCTTTCTTT.

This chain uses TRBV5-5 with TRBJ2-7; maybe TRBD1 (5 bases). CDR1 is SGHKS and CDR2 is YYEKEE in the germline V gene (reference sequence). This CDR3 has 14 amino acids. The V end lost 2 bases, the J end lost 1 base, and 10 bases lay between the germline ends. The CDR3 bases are TGTGCCAGCAGCTTACTACAGGAGTCCTACGAGCAGTACTTC. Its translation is CASSLLQESYEQYF.

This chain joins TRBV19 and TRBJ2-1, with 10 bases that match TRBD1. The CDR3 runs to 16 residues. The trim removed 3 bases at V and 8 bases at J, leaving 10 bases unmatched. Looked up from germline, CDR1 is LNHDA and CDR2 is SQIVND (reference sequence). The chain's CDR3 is CASSIDRGLVMDEQFF. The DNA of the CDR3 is TGTGCCAGTAGTATCGACAGGGGGCTCGTAATGGATGAGCAGTTCTTC.

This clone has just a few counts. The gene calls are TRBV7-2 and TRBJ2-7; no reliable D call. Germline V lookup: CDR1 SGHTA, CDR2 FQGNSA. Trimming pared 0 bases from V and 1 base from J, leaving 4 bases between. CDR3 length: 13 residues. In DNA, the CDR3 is TGTGCCAGCAGCTTAGCTAAATCCTACGAGCAGTACTTC. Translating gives CASSLAKSYEQYF.

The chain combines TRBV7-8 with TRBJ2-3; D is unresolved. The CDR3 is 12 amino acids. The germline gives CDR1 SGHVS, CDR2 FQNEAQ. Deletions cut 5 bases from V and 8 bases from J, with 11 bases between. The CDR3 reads CASSPNSRTQYF. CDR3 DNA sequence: TGTGCCAGCAGCCCGAACTCCCGTACGCAGTATTTT.

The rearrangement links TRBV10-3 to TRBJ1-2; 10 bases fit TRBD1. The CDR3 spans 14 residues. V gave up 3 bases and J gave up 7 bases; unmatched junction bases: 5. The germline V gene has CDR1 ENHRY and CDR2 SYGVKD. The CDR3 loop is CAISESRDRGGYTF. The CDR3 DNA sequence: TGTGCCATCAGTGAAAGTAGGGACAGGGGTGGCTACACCTTC.

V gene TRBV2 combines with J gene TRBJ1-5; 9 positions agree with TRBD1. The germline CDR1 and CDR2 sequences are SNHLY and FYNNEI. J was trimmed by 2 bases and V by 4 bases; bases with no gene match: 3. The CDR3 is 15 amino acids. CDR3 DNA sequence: TGTGCCAGCAGTGCACAGGGGGCCGGCAATCAGCCCCAGCATTTT. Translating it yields CASSAQGAGNQPQHF.

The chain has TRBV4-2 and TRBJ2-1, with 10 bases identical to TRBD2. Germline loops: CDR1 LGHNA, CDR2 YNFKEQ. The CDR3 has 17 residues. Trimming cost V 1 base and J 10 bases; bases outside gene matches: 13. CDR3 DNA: TGTGCCAGCAGCCAAGCTTGGCTAAGCGGGGGGGCTGGAGAGCAGTTCTTC. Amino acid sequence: CASSQAWLSGGAGEQFF.

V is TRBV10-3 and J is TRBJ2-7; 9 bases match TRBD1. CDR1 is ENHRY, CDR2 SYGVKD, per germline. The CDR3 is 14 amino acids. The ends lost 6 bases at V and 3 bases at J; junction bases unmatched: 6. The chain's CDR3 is CAISGQGTVYEQYF. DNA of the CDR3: TGTGCCATCAGCGGACAGGGGACGGTCTACGAGCAGTACTTC.

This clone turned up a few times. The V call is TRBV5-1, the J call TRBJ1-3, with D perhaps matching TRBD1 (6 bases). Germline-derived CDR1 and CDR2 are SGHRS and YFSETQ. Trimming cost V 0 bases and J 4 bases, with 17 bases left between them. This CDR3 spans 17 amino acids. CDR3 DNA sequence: TGCGCCAGCAGCTTGGGAATCCGGGACAACCTCGGAAACACCATATATTTT. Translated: CASSLGIRDNLGNTIYF.

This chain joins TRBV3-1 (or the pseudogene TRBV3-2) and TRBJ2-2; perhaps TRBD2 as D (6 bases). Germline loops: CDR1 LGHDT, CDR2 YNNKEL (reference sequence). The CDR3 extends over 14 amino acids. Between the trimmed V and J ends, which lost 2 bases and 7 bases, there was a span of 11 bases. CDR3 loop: CASSQFQGGGELFF. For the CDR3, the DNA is TGTGCCAGCAGCCAATTTCAGGGAGGCGGGGAGCTGTTTTTT.

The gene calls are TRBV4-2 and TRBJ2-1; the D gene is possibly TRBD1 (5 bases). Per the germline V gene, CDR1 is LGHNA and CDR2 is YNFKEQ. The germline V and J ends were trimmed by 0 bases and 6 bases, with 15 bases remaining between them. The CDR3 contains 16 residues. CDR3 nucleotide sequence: TGTGCCAGCAGCCAAGAGTGGCAGGGTGTTGGCAATGAGCAGTTCTTC. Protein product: CASSQEWQGVGNEQFF.

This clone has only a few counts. CDR3 residues: CASSRNVAYEQYF. The CDR3 bases are TGTGCCAGCTCGAGGAATGTTGCCTACGAGCAGTACTTC. This chain connects TRBV7-2 to TRBJ2-7; no clear D. The germline V gene has CDR1 SGHTA and CDR2 FQGNSA. The CDR3 length is 13 residues. The V end was cut by 8 bases, the J end by 2 bases, with 13 bases between.

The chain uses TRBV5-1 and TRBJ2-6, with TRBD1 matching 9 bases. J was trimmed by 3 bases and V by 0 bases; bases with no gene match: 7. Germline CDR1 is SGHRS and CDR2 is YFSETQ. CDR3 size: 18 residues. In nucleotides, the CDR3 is TGCGCCAGCAGCTTGGCCGGGACAGGGAGTTTTGGGGCCAACGTCCTGACTTTC. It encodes CASSLAGTGSFGANVLTF.

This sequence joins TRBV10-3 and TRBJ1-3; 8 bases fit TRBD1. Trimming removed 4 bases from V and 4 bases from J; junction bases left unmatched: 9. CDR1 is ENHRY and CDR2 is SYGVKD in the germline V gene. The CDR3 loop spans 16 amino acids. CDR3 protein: CAISGAGGTTGNTIYF. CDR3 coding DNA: TGTGCCATCAGTGGGGCAGGGGGCACTACCGGAAACACCATATATTTT.

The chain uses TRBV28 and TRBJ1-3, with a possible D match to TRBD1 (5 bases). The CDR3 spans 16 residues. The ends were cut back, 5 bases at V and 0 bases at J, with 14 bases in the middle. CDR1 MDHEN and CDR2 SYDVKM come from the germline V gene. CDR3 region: CASSRTGVYSGNTIYF. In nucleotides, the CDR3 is TGTGCCAGCAGTAGGACGGGGGTGTACTCTGGAAACACCATATATTTT.

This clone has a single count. The CDR3 DNA sequence: TGTGCCAGCAGTCCAGGGACTAGCGGGGGGAGAAATACGCAGTATTTT. Translation gives CASSPGTSGGRNTQYF. The chain carries TRBV27 and TRBJ2-3; 15 bases line up with TRBD2. The CDR3 runs 16 residues. The J segment lost 7 bases and the V segment lost 5 bases, leaving 7 bases of the junction unmatched. Germline CDR1 reads MNHEY; CDR2 reads SMNVEV (reference sequence).

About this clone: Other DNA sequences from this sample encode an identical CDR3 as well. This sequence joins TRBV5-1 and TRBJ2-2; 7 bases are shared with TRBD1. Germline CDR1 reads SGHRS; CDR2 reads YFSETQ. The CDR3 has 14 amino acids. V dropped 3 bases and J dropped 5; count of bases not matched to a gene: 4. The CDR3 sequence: CASSSGQNTGELFF. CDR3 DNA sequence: TGCGCCAGCAGCTCGGGACAGAATACCGGGGAGCTGTTTTTT.

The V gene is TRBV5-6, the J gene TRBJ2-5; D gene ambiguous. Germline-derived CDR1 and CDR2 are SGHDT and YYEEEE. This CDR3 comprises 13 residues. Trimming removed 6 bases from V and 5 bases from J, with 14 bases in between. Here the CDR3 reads CASTSGSRETQYF. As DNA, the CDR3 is TGTGCCAGCACCTCTGGAAGCAGGGAGACCCAGTACTTC.

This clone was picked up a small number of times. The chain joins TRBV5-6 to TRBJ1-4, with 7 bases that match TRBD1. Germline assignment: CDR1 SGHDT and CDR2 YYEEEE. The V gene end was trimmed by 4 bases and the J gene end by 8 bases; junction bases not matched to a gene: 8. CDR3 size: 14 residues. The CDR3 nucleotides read TGTGCCAGCAGCCCGACCGGGACAGTCGAAAAACTGTTTTTT. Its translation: CASSPTGTVEKLFF.

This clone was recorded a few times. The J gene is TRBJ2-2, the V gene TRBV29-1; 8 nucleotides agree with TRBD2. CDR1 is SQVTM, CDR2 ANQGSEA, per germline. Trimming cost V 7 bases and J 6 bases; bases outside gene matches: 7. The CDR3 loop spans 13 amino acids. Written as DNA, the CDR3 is TGCAGCGCCTCGGGAGGGGCGGCCGGGGAGCTGTTTTTT. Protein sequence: CSASGGAAGELFF.

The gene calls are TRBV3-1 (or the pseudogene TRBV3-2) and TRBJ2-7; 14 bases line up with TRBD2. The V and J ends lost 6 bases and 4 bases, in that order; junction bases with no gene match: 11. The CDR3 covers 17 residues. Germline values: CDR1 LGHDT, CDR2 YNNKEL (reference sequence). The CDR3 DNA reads TGTGCCAGCAGTCCAGGACTAGCGGGGGGACCTTCTTACGAGCAGTACTTC. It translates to CASSPGLAGGPSYEQYF.

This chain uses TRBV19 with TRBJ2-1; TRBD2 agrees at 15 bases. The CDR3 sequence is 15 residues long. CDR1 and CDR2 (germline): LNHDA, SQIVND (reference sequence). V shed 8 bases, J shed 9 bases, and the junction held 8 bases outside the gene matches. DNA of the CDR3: TGTGCCAGTTCGGGACTAGCGGGGGGAAAGGGTGAGCAGTTCTTC. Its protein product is CASSGLAGGKGEQFF.

CDR3 coding DNA: TGTGCCAGCGGGCGGGCCTCCAATGAGCAGTTCTTC. Translating gives CASGRASNEQFF. The V gene is TRBV2, the J gene TRBJ2-1, with a weak D call TRBD2 (5 bases). The CDR3 runs to 12 residues. Deletions cut 8 bases from V and 6 bases from J, with 11 bases between. The V gene's germline CDR1 is SNHLY and CDR2 FYNNEI.